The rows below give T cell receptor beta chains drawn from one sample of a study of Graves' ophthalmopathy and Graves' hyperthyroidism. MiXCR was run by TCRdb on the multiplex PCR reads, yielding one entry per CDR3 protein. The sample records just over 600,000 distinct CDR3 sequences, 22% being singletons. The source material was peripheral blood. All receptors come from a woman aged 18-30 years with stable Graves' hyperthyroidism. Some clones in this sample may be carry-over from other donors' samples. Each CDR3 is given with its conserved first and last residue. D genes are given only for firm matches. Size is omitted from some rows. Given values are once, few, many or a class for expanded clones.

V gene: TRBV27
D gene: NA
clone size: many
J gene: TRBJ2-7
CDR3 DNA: TGTGCCAGCAGTCCGGCAGGGCCCCACGAGCAGTACTTC
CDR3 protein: CASSPAGPHEQYF

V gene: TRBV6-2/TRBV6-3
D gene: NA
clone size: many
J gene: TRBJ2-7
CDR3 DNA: TGTGCCAGCAACCCCCCGCCCGGGTCATCCTACGAGCAGTACTTC
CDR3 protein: CASNPPPGSSYEQYF

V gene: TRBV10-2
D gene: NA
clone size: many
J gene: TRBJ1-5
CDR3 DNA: TGCGCCAGCAGTGAGTCGGGGACTAATCAGCCCCAGCATTTT
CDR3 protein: CASSESGTNQPQHF

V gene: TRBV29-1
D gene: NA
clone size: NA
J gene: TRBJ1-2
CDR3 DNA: TGCAGCGTTGAAGAAGCTAACTATGGCTACACCTTC
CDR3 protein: CSVEEANYGYTF

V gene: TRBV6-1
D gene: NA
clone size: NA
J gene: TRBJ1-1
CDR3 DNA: TGTGCCAGCCAACAGGGTTTAACTGAAGCTTTCTTT
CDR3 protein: CASQQGLTEAFF

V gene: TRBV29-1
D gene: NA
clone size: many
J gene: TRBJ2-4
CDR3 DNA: TGCAGCGTTGAGGTTGCCAAAAACATTCAGTACTTC
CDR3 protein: CSVEVAKNIQYF

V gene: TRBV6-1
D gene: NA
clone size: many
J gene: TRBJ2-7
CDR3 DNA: TGTGCCAGCACCCTTTCTGGGGAAGGGCCTTACGAGCAGTACTTC
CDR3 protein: CASTLSGEGPYEQYF

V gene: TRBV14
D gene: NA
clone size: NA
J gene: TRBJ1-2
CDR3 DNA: TGTGCCAGCAGTTCGTACGCCCATTGGGGCTACACCTTC
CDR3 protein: CASSSYAHWGYTF

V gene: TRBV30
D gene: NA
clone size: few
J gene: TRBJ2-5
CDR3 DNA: TGTGCCTGGAGCCCCGTGGCCCCTCACGGGGCTGGCCAAGAGACCCAGTACTTC
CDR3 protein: CAWSPVAPHGAGQETQYF

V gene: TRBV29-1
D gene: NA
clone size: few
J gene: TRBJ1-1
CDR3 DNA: TGCAGCGTTCCCAAGGACTTTGGGGGGGTAGCTTTCTTT
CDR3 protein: CSVPKDFGGVAFF

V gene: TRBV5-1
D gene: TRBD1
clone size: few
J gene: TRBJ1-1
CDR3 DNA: TGCGCCAGCAGCAACCCGGGACAGATGAACACTGAAGCTTTCTTT
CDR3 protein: CASSNPGQMNTEAFF

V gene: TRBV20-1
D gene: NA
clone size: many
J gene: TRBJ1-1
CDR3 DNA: TGCAGTGCTAGAGGGGACCCGACAGGCGGAAACACTGAAGCTTTCTTT
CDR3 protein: CSARGDPTGGNTEAFF

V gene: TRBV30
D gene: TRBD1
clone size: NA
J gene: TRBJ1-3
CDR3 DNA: TGTGCCTGGAGTGGGGACAGCTTCTCTGGAAACACCATATATTTT
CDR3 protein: CAWSGDSFSGNTIYF

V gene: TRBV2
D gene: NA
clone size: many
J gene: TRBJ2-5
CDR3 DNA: TGTGCCAGCAGTGAAGCGCTCGGAGGGGAGACCCAGTGCTTC
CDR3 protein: CASSEALGGETQCF

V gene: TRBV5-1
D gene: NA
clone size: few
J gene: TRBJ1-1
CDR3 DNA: TGCGCCAGCACTACAGGCTCACAAGTGAACACTGAAGCTTTCTTT
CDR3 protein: CASTTGSQVNTEAFF

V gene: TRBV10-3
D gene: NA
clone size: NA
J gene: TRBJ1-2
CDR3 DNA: TGTGCCATCAGTGAGAGTGCTGCAAGGGACTATGGCTACACCTTC
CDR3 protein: CAISESAARDYGYTF

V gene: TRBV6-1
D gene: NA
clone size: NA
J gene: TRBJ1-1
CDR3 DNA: TGTGCCAGCAGTAATAAGGGGGGGAACACTGAAGCTTTCTTT
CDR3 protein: CASSNKGGNTEAFF

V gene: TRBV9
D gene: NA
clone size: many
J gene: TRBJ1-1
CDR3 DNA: TGTGCCAGCAGCGTAGTAGAGGGGATGAACACTGAAGCTTTCTTT
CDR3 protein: CASSVVEGMNTEAFF